This T cell receptor (beta chain) was sequenced during a study of glioma-infiltrating T cells. Looking at the study overall: Presurgical dexamethasone in glioma patients lasted six or fewer days.

Amplification of TCR alpha and beta CDR3 regions from RNA used iRepertoire nested multiplex PCR. TCRdb re-called the multiplex PCR reads through MiXCR, storing one row per CDR3 protein. The repertoire holds roughly 350,000 distinct CDR3 sequences, with 41% as singletons. J lost 7 bases, V lost 4 bases, and 8 bases had no gene match. Germline CDR1 is SGHRS and CDR2 is YFSETQ. The CDR3 runs to 14 residues. Sequenced sample: glioma tissue, nonneoplastic brain tissue, or PBMCs (not recorded which). This chain connects TRBV5-1 to TRBJ1-1; 9 bases map to TRBD1. The origin of this receptor is a human donor with low-grade glioma or glioblastoma, undergoing nonglioma brain surgery, or in good health (not recorded which). The CDR3 is CASSEGQGANEAFF. As DNA, the CDR3 is TGCGCCAGCAGCGAGGGACAGGGAGCTAATGAAGCTTTCTTT.